This entry concerns a single TCR beta chain. Its antigen remains unidentified. The data were obtained in a study of OX40 agonist ivuxolimab in advanced cancers. The wider study: Ivuxolimab is an agonistic anti-OX40 (CD134) antibody, and patients were treated with it. Patients were dosed intravenously with ivuxolimab at 0.01 to 10 mg/kg every 2 weeks. Dose-escalation patients were diagnosed with hepatocellular carcinoma, melanoma, renal cell cancer or head and neck cancer. General study results and limits: Blood T cells, both CD4+ and CD8+, expanded clonally by week 6 at 0.1 to 3.0 mg/kg.

V shed 6 bases, J shed 5 bases, and the junction held 6 bases outside the gene matches. CDR1 SGHAT and CDR2 FQNNGV come from the germline V gene. The CDR3 is 15 residues long. Clones were read by immunoSEQ multiplex PCR, and TCRdb kept only the in-frame ones, dropping some. The table lists some 60,000 clones, over 75% of them singletons, with about 2.1% in the top ten. This specimen was CD4+ or CD8+ T cells sorted from blood, taken in a trial of the OX40 agonist ivuxolimab. The origin of this receptor is an adult with an advanced solid tumor such as melanoma, head and neck, liver or kidney cancer. The rearrangement uses TRBV11-2 and TRBJ2-1; TRBD2 matches 11 bases. CDR3 bases: TGTGCCAGCAGGGCCGGGACTAGCGGTAACAATGAGCAGTTCTTC. This sequence encodes CASRAGTSGNNEQFF.